These 5 T cell receptor beta chains came from one sample sequenced in a study of CD8 T cells in Susac syndrome. An amount of RNA that ranged from roughly 0.45 to 1 ug was reverse transcribed with random hexamers. MiXCR, run by TCRdb on the immunoSEQ multiplex PCR reads, gives a single entry per CDR3 protein. The top ten clones hold about 0.11% of a sample with over 95,000 distinct CDR3 sequences, around 93% of them seen once. Sequencing was carried out using CD8+ T cells from PBMCs. The receptors come from a human donor in good health.

Worth noting for this clonotype: This is likely a read error, given that the CDR3 carries no conserved phenylalanine or tryptophan at its end. The limits of the CDR3 on the DNA are not certain, so only TCRdb's listed CDR3 is given. The rearrangement links TRBV12-3 or TRBV12-4 to TRBJ2-1; the table's D call, TRBD2, has no DNA check behind it. The CDR3 is 9 amino acids long, termini counted. CDR3: CASRNRALL.

The gene calls are TRBV9 and TRBJ2-7; 7 bases map to TRBD2. Trimming removed 4 bases from V and 5 bases from J; junction bases left unmatched: 15. This CDR3 has 16 amino acids. Germline assignment: CDR1 SGDLS and CDR2 YYNGEE. Here the CDR3 reads CASSQGRREARDEQYF. CDR3 bases: TGTGCCAGCAGCCAGGGTCGTCGGGAGGCTCGGGACGAGCAGTACTTC.

V gene TRBV29-1 combines with J gene TRBJ1-1; no clear D. The CDR3 is 10 amino acids. The V and J ends lost 3 bases and 5 bases respectively, with 4 bases between them. The V gene's germline CDR1 is SQVTM and CDR2 ANQGSEA. The chain's CDR3 is CSVDETEAFF. As DNA, the CDR3 is TGCAGCGTTGATGAGACTGAAGCTTTCTTT.

The rearrangement uses TRBV18 and TRBJ1-4; no clear D gene. Between the trimmed V and J ends, which lost 3 bases and 1 base, there was a span of 9 bases. The CDR3 has 15 residues. Per the germline V gene, CDR1 is KGHSH and CDR2 is LQKENI. The CDR3: CASSPADGTNEKLFF. DNA of the CDR3: TGTGCCAGCTCACCCGCGGACGGAACTAATGAAAAACTGTTTTTT.

V is TRBV20-1 and J is TRBJ2-1; 9 bases fit TRBD2. This CDR3 region has 15 residues. With V trimmed by 5 bases and J by 1 base, 6 bases remained unmatched. Germline CDR1 reads DFQATT; CDR2 reads SNEGSKA (reference sequence). This chain's CDR3 is CSAPRLAGSYNEQFF. CDR3 DNA sequence: TGCAGTGCTCCAAGGCTAGCGGGATCCTACAATGAGCAGTTCTTC.